This T cell receptor beta chain stems from a study of blood T cell repertoires in COVID-19. Turning to the study itself: Samples taken during acute and convalescent COVID-19 were collected in the United States, Italy and Spain. PBMCs, B-cell-depleted T cells, or T cells were the source of the cDNA or gDNA that made up the material.

The germline gives CDR1 LNHNV, CDR2 YYDKDF (reference sequence). The CDR3 is 18 amino acids. Trimming left V 1 base short and J 4 bases short, with 21 bases between. This clone was observed a single time. Sequencing used immunoSEQ multiplex PCR; TCRdb keeps in-frame clones, though not all of them. The table has over 75,000 clones, approximately 84% seen once. The sample taken for sequencing was peripheral blood. The clonotype comes from a man aged 70 or older with acute or convalescent COVID-19. J is TRBJ2-3 and V is TRBV15; TRBD2 is a possible D gene (6 bases). This chain's CDR3 is CATSRGTLYFSGADTQYF. In DNA form, the CDR3 reads TGTGCCACCAGCAGAGGCACTCTTTACTTCTCGGGAGCAGATACGCAGTATTTT.